Presented here are 23 T cell receptor beta chains from one specimen sequenced in a study of T cell repertoires in cytomegalovirus infection. A single record per CDR3 protein comes from TCRdb applying MiXCR to the reads. The repertoire includes 300,000 to 450,000 distinct CDR3 sequences, 15% to 20% of them detected once, and roughly 8.7% sits in the top ten. Sequencing input: PBMCs. Receptors were obtained from a human donor in good health (CMV status not recorded). Some clones in this sample may be carry-over from other donors' samples.

V gene TRBV7-2 combines with J gene TRBJ2-7; tentatively, D is TRBD2 (6 bases). Germline V gene lookup returns CDR1 SGHTA and CDR2 FQGNSA. This CDR3 contains 15 residues. V gave up 6 bases and J gave up 0 bases, with 15 bases separating them. The CDR3 spells CASRLLSRGSYEQYF. CDR3 DNA sequence: TGTGCCAGCAGGTTACTCTCGCGGGGCTCCTACGAGCAGTACTTC.

This clonotype came up a few times. The chain recombines TRBV20-1 with TRBJ1-5; D is uncertain. The V and J ends lost 3 bases and 7 bases respectively, with 19 bases between them. The CDR3 has 15 residues. Germline values: CDR1 DFQATT, CDR2 SNEGSKA (reference sequence). CDR3 amino acids: CSASRGRLAGQPQHF. CDR3 sequence (DNA): TGCAGTGCTAGCCGGGGTAGATTAGCTGGGCAGCCCCAGCATTTT.

This clonotype was seen ten or more times. This chain links TRBV4-2 with TRBJ2-3, with 9 bases identical to TRBD2. V dropped 2 bases and J dropped 4; count of bases not matched to a gene: 7. In germline, CDR1 is LGHNA, CDR2 YNFKEQ. The CDR3 runs to 16 residues. CDR3 sequence: CASSQWRGGRADTQYF. CDR3 in DNA: TGTGCCAGCAGCCAATGGCGGGGGGGCCGGGCAGATACGCAGTATTTT.

V is TRBV2 and J is TRBJ1-5, with unresolved D. Germline-derived CDR1 and CDR2 are SNHLY and FYNNEI. Trimming took off 0 bases at V and 5 bases at J, with 8 bases between the two ends. The CDR3 spans 14 residues. The CDR3 coding sequence is TGTGCCAGCAGTGAAGCGCGGAGAGATCAGCCCCAGCATTTT. Translating it yields CASSEARRDQPQHF. Full variable domain (missing parts from reference TRBV2 and TRBJ1-5): EPEVTQTPSHQVTQMGQEVILRCVPISNHLYFYWYRQILGQKVEFLVSFYNNEISEKSEIFDDQFSVERPDGSNFTLKIRSTKLEDSAMYFCASSEARRDQPQHFGDGTRLSIL.

This clonotype has ten or more counts. V gene TRBV7-2 combines with J gene TRBJ1-2; maybe TRBD1 (5 bases). Trimming pared 1 base from V and 4 bases from J, leaving 10 bases between. The CDR3 extends over 14 amino acids. CDR1 and CDR2 (germline): SGHTA, FQGNSA. Here the CDR3 DNA reads TGTGCCAGCAGCTTAGAGGGCAGGGCCTATGGCTACACCTTC. Translated, it gives CASSLEGRAYGYTF.

This clonotype was counted ten times or more. The chain's CDR3 is CASSLGDLETQYF. CDR3 nucleotide sequence: TGTGCCAGCAGCTTGGGGGACCTAGAGACCCAGTACTTC. This chain joins TRBV11-2 and TRBJ2-5; possibly TRBD1 or TRBD2 for D (5 bases each). CDR3 length equals 13 residues. Germline values: CDR1 SGHAT, CDR2 FQNNGV. Trimming cost V 3 bases and J 4 bases, with 9 bases left between them.

The chain joins TRBV12-3 or TRBV12-4 to TRBJ1-1; TRBD1 is a possible D gene (5 bases). The V and J ends lost 6 bases and 0 bases respectively, with 14 bases between them. This CDR3 spans 15 amino acids. The chain's CDR3 is CASRVDRGLNTEAFF. The CDR3 DNA reads as TGTGCCAGCAGAGTTGACCGGGGCCTGAACACTGAAGCTTTCTTT.

This clonotype was seen ten or more times. The V and J genes are TRBV7-2 and TRBJ2-1; 10 bases agree with TRBD2. The V gene's germline CDR1 is SGHTA and CDR2 FQGNSA. The length of the CDR3 is 17 residues. The V gene end was trimmed by 3 bases and the J gene end by 7 bases; junction bases not matched to a gene: 12. This CDR3 reads CASSFRVKREGSNEQFF. The CDR3 coding sequence is TGTGCCAGCAGCTTCCGGGTAAAGCGGGAGGGTTCTAATGAGCAGTTCTTC.

In its sample, this clonotype was seen many times. The rearrangement joins TRBV7-2 to TRBJ2-7; D gene uncertain. The CDR3 spans 14 residues. V lost 2 bases to trimming and J lost 0 bases, with 8 bases between them. Per the germline V gene, CDR1 is SGHTA and CDR2 is FQGNSA. The CDR3 is CASSLFEASYEQYF. The CDR3 DNA sequence: TGTGCCAGCAGCTTATTCGAGGCCTCCTACGAGCAGTACTTC.

This clonotype was observed a few times. CDR3 in DNA: TGCAGTGCTAGAGGGGAGAGGGCCGGGGTCTACGAGCAGTACTTC. This translates into CSARGERAGVYEQYF. This chain connects TRBV20-1 to TRBJ2-7; D possibly corresponds to TRBD2 (5 bases). V was cut by 1 base and J by 3 bases, with 16 bases left in between. The CDR3 extends over 15 amino acids. Germline CDR1 DFQATT, CDR2 SNEGSKA (reference sequence).

The rearrangement uses TRBV27 and TRBJ2-5, with D maybe TRBD1 (6 bases). CDR3 length: 13 amino acids. V lost 3 bases and J lost 5, with 10 bases in between. From germline, CDR1 is MNHEY and CDR2 SMNVEV (reference sequence). The CDR3 loop reads CASSLITGETQYF. CDR3 nucleotides: TGTGCCAGCAGTTTGATCACAGGGGAGACCCAGTACTTC.

This clonotype was seen many times. The chain carries TRBV7-2 and TRBJ2-3, with D tentatively TRBD2 (6 bases). The V end was cut by 1 base, the J end by 5 bases, with 13 bases between. Looked up from germline, CDR1 is SGHTA and CDR2 is FQGNSA. The CDR3 loop spans 15 amino acids. Written as DNA, the CDR3 is TGTGCCAGCAGCTTAGTCCCCGGCGGGGAAGATACGCAGTATTTT. Its protein is CASSLVPGGEDTQYF. The full variable domain, in which reference TRBV7-2 and TRBJ2-3 provide the parts outside the CDR3, is GAGVSQSPSNKVTEKGKDVELRCDPISGHTALYWYRQSLGQGLEFLIYFQGNSAPDKSGLPSDRFSAERTGGSVSTLTIQRTQQEDSAVYLCASSLVPGGEDTQYFGPGTRLTVL.

This rearrangement joins TRBV18 to TRBJ2-7; 7 bases are shared with TRBD1. CDR1 and CDR2 (germline): KGHSH, LQKENI. The CDR3 runs 13 residues. Trimming cost V 6 bases and J 5 bases; bases outside gene matches: 7. This CDR3 is CASSYTGDHEQYF. CDR3 in DNA: TGTGCCAGCTCCTACACAGGGGACCACGAGCAGTACTTC.

The rearrangement joins TRBV20-1 to TRBJ2-1, with 7 bases fitting TRBD1. The junction had 12 bases not matched to a gene; V was cut back by 5 bases and J by 5 bases. This CDR3 is built from 15 residues. Looked up from germline, CDR1 is DFQATT and CDR2 is SNEGSKA (reference sequence). CDR3 sequence reads: CSASSIRTGHNEQFF. The CDR3 DNA follows: TGCAGTGCTTCGAGCATCCGGACAGGTCACAATGAGCAGTTCTTC.

This clonotype was recorded a few times. The chain uses TRBV20-1 and TRBJ2-5, with D perhaps assigned TRBD1 or TRBD2 (5 bases each). CDR1 and CDR2 from the germline V gene are DFQATT and SNEGSKA (reference sequence). With 2 bases removed from V and 5 bases from J, the gap between germline ends came to 12 bases. The CDR3 length is 13 residues. The CDR3 spells CSARNFRDETQYF. Written as DNA, the CDR3 is TGCAGTGCTAGAAACTTCCGGGACGAGACCCAGTACTTC.

In its sample, this clonotype was seen a few times. The chain's CDR3 is CASSSMGLLEKLFF. The CDR3 coding sequence is TGCGCCAGCAGCTCGATGGGACTTTTAGAAAAACTGTTTTTT. The genes are TRBV5-1 and TRBJ1-4, with a tentative D call TRBD1 (5 bases). Trimming pared 3 bases from V and 8 bases from J, leaving 14 bases between. The CDR3 loop spans 14 amino acids. Per the germline V gene, CDR1 is SGHRS and CDR2 is YFSETQ.

This clonotype appeared many times. The chain is built from TRBV10-2 and TRBJ2-5, with 8 bases that match TRBD1. V was pared by 3 bases and J by 5 bases, with 8 bases of the junction left unmatched. This CDR3 is built from 15 residues. CDR1 WSHSY and CDR2 SAAADI come from the germline V gene. The CDR3 here is CASSEGQGAGETQYF. Here the CDR3 DNA reads TGCGCCAGCAGTGAAGGGCAGGGGGCCGGGGAGACCCAGTACTTC.

This clonotype has more than one count but fewer than ten. The V call is TRBV4-1, the J call TRBJ1-5; weak D call: TRBD1 (5 bases). The CDR3 has 14 residues. Per the germline V gene, CDR1 is MGHRA and CDR2 is YSYEKL. Trimming stripped 2 bases from V and 4 bases from J, with 9 bases between. The CDR3 DNA is TGCGCCAGCAGCCAATGGACAAAAAATCAGCCCCAGCATTTT. Translating it yields CASSQWTKNQPQHF.

This clonotype was counted ten times or more. The genes are TRBV4-1 and TRBJ2-5, with TRBD1 matching over 8 bases. V lost 4 bases and J lost 4; bases outside the gene matches: 8. This CDR3 has 15 amino acids. Germline values: CDR1 MGHRA, CDR2 YSYEKL. CDR3 sequence reads: CASSPTGGSAETQYF. The CDR3 DNA follows: TGCGCCAGCAGCCCCACAGGGGGGTCAGCAGAGACCCAGTACTTC.

The chain uses TRBV6-1 and TRBJ2-1; 9 nucleotides align to TRBD2. J lost 8 bases, V lost 2 bases, and 13 bases had no gene match. CDR3 length equals 17 residues. In germline, CDR1 is MNHNS, CDR2 SASEGT. CDR3 sequence (DNA): TGTGCCAGCAGTGAACACAGAACAGCGGGAGGTACGGATGAGCAGTTCTTC. It specifies CASSEHRTAGGTDEQFF.

This clonotype has a count of ten or more. The chain has TRBV12-3 or TRBV12-4 and TRBJ1-1, with D unclear. V was shortened by 3 bases and J by 0 bases, with 11 bases between the two germline ends. This CDR3 has 15 amino acids. The CDR3 nucleotides read TGTGCCAGCAGTTTCCCAGGACGGATGAACACTGAAGCTTTCTTT. Translation gives CASSFPGRMNTEAFF.

The genes are TRBV19 and TRBJ2-7; D might be TRBD2 (5 bases). The CDR3 spans 13 residues. Trimming removed 6 bases from V and 1 base from J, with 10 bases in between. In germline, CDR1 is LNHDA, CDR2 SQIVND (reference sequence). The CDR3 loop is CASRTGISYEQYF. In nucleotides, the CDR3 is TGTGCCAGTAGAACCGGGATTTCCTACGAGCAGTACTTC.

This clonotype was found a few times. The DNA of the CDR3 is TGTGCCAGCAGTGAAGCGTGGACAGGTGGAAAACTGTTTTTT. This gives the protein CASSEAWTGGKLFF. The genes are TRBV2 and TRBJ1-4; TRBD1 aligns across 7 bases. The CDR3 runs to 14 residues. With 0 bases clipped from V and 10 bases from J, the junction kept 5 bases outside the gene matches. CDR1 SNHLY and CDR2 FYNNEI come from the germline V gene. Filled out from reference TRBV2 and TRBJ1-4, the complete variable domain reads EPEVTQTPSHQVTQMGQEVILRCVPISNHLYFYWYRQILGQKVEFLVSFYNNEISEKSEIFDDQFSVERPDGSNFTLKIRSTKLEDSAMYFCASSEAWTGGKLFFGSGTQLSVL.